One TCR beta chain is described in this entry. Isolated RNA was reverse transcribed in full, so expressed TCRB transcripts were sequenced. Assay used: immunoSEQ multiplex PCR; TCRdb lists only in-frame clones, some missing. The table records nearly 250,000 clones, roughly 70% of them present only once. This sample is part of a study of beta chain features in type 1 diabetes. This receptor was taken from a man aged 25 to 40 in good health. The sequenced material came from naive CD4+ T cells from blood.

The CDR3 nucleotides read TGTGCCAGCAGCCGATCTGATCTGTCTAATGAGCAGTTCTTC. Translated: CASSRSDLSNEQFF. The chain links TRBV7-6 to TRBJ2-1; D remains unclear. Looked up from germline, CDR1 is SGHVS and CDR2 is FNYEAQ. The CDR3 sequence is 14 residues long. The V and J ends lost 5 bases and 7 bases respectively, with 15 bases between them.